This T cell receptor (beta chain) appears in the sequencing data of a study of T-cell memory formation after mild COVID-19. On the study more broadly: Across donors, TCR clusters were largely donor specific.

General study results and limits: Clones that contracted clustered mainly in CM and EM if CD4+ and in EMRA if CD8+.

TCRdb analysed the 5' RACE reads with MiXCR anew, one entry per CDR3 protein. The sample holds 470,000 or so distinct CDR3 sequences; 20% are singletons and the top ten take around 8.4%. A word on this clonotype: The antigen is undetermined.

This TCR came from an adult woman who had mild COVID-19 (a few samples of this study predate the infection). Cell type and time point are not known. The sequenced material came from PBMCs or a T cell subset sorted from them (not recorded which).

The CDR3 protein is CASSPGDSTSYEQYF. The DNA of the CDR3 is TGTGCCAGCAGTCCGGGGGACAGCACGTCCTACGAGCAGTACTTC. The chain is built from TRBV27 and TRBJ2-7, with a weak D call TRBD1 (7 bases). The CDR3 has 15 residues. Germline V gives CDR1 MNHEY, CDR2 SMNVEV (reference sequence). V shed 5 bases and J shed 1 base, with 15 bases lying between them.